This record covers a single TCR beta chain. Antigen specificity is unknown. TCRdb's table, derived via immunoSEQ multiplex PCR, lists solely in-frame clones and lacks some. The data show hundreds of thousands of clones, under 80% seen once. The entry originates in a study of cytotoxic CD8 clonotypes in ibrutinib-treated CLL. At the level of the study: By median around 69 months, approximately twelve had progressed and roughly 15 stayed remitted; responses had been 2 complete and about 25 partial.

General study findings and limits: Upon ibrutinib response clonality rose, and upon progression it fell back toward baseline.

Trimming left V 4 bases short and J 0 bases short, with 11 bases between. Germline V gene sequence: CDR1 SGHDN, CDR2 FVKESK. This CDR3 contains 15 residues. The sequence was collected from a human donor with chronic lymphocytic leukemia. The sequencing here drew on PBMCs, taken after 24 months of ibrutinib treatment. V usage is TRBV14 and J usage is TRBJ2-3; D is undetermined. CDR3 sequence (DNA): TGTGCCAGCAGCCCTAATCATTATAGCACAGATACGCAGTATTTT. It encodes CASSPNHYSTDTQYF.